This T cell receptor beta chain was found in a study of persistence of HIV-infected CD4 T cells. Details on this clone: Its matching antigen is unknown.

Germline V gene sequence: CDR1 LGHDT, CDR2 YNNKEL (reference sequence). The length of the CDR3 is 15 residues. V was cut by 1 base and J by 6 bases, with 16 bases left in between. Sequencing used immunoSEQ version 4 in survey mode. Repertoires were generated with immunoSEQ multiplex PCR, while TCRdb's copy carries only in-frame clones and drops some. Of about 48,000 clones detected, around 80% appear once; the ten largest clones hold around 2.9%. Lysates of CMV-infected fibroblasts at 9 to 10 ug/mL stimulated these cells. CD40L/CD69 double-negative CD45RO-high memory CD4+ T cells were collected. The rearrangement links TRBV3-1 (or the pseudogene TRBV3-2) to TRBJ2-7; D call uncertain. The sample consisted of CD4+ T cells sorted from PBMCs after approximately 19-hour stimulation, taken from a patient who received antiretroviral therapy. The TCR comes from an adult man with HIV who was CMV-seropositive. The CDR3 region is CASSQGAGGLGEQYF. In DNA form, the CDR3 reads TGTGCCAGCAGCCAAGGGGCAGGTGGCCTTGGCGAGCAGTACTTC.